Reported below is one TCR beta chain. This sample is part of a study of shared clonotypes between healthy human individuals. The germline V gene has CDR1 MNHNY and CDR2 SVGAGI (reference sequence). The CDR3 loop spans 13 amino acids. V was pared by 0 bases and J by 10 bases, with 12 bases between. Authors' processing steps: Filtering was not the same, since immunoSEQ gave junction-only sequences without quality scores. Assay: immunoSEQ multiplex PCR; the TCRdb copy retains only in-frame clones and omits some. V and J calls and clone size are copied from that table; D and trimming were computed from the DNA. Of roughly 2.6 million clones listed, about 92% are singletons.

This sequence joins TRBV6-6 and TRBJ1-2; TRBD1 might be the D (6 bases). This TCR derives from a man aged 18 to 30 in good health. Sequenced input: naive CD4+ T cells sorted from blood. As to subset: CD45RA+ positively selected. As DNA, the CDR3 is TGTGCCAGCAGTTACTCAGGACAGACCGACTACACCTTC. It codes for CASSYSGQTDYTF.